This T cell receptor (beta chain) was documented in a study of shared clonotypes between healthy human individuals. Study-level background: The study used three CD4 naive, three CD4 memory, two CD8 naive and one CD8 memory plate per donor.

Using immunoSEQ multiplex PCR, the repertoire was profiled, and TCRdb retains in-frame clones only, with some absent. The sample includes around 2.5 million clones, approximately 94% of them seen just once. This clone was detected only once. Sequencing was carried out using naive CD4+ T cells from PBMCs. The subset: CD45RA+ positively selected. The source of this sequence is a man between 18 and 35 years old in good health. Some clones in this sample may be carry-over from other donors' samples.

The CDR3 here is CASSQASGGAEKLFF. CDR3 nucleotides: TGCGCCAGCAGCCAAGCGTCAGGGGGGGCTGAAAAACTGTTTTTT. The chain has TRBV4-1 and TRBJ1-4, with 7 bases matching TRBD1. V shed 1 base and J 7 bases; nucleotides not matched to a gene: 6. Per germline, CDR1 MGHRA and CDR2 YSYEKL. The CDR3 runs to 15 residues.